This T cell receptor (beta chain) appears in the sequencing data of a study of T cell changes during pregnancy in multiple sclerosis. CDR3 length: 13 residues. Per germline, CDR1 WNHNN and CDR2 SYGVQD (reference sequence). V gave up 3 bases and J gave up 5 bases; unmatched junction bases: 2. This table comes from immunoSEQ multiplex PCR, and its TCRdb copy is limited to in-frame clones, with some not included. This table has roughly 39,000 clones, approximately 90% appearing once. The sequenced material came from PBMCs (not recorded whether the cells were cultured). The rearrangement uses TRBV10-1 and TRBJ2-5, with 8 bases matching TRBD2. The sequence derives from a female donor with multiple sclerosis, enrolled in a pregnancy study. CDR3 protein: CASSESGGETQYF. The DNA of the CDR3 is TGCGCCAGCAGTGAATCGGGAGGGGAGACCCAGTACTTC.